The 14 T cell receptor beta chains below come from one sample, sequenced in a study of blood T cell repertoires in COVID-19. The table came from immunoSEQ multiplex PCR; TCRdb's copy has only in-frame clones and leaves some out. This table holds 250,000 to 350,000 clones, about nine tenths found once. Material for sequencing was peripheral blood. The receptors come from a man younger than 30 with active or convalescent COVID-19.

This chain links TRBV5-1 with TRBJ2-3, with D maybe TRBD2 (6 bases). V lost 0 bases and J 3 bases, leaving 11 bases between the germline ends. Germline CDR1 and CDR2: SGHRS and YFSETQ. The CDR3 runs to 15 residues. The CDR3 is CASSLVVGRTDTQYF. In DNA form, the CDR3 reads TGCGCCAGCAGCTTGGTGGTGGGGAGGACAGATACGCAGTATTTT.

The chain has TRBV7-9 and TRBJ1-4, with D possibly TRBD1 on 6 matching bases. Germline V lookup: CDR1 SEHNR, CDR2 FQNEAQ (reference sequence). Trimming shortened V by 6 bases and J by 6 bases, and 17 bases separated the two germline ends. The CDR3 is 15 amino acids. CDR3 nucleotide sequence: TGTGCCAGCAGTCCAGCGGGGGGCATGTATGAAAAACTGTTTTTT. Translation gives CASSPAGGMYEKLFF.

This sequence joins TRBV27 and TRBJ1-1; D is unresolved. Germline loops: CDR1 MNHEY, CDR2 SMNVEV (reference sequence). This CDR3 is 11 amino acids long. The V and J ends lost 7 bases and 9 bases respectively, with 12 bases between them. This CDR3 is CASMVAGQAFF. CDR3 sequence (DNA): TGTGCCAGCATGGTTGCAGGTCAAGCTTTCTTT.

This clone has a handful of counts. This chain connects TRBV4-2 to TRBJ2-5; 9 bases fit TRBD2. Germline CDR1 and CDR2: LGHNA and YNFKEQ. The V gene end was trimmed by 0 bases and the J gene end by 7 bases; junction bases not matched to a gene: 15. This CDR3 comprises 18 residues. The CDR3 DNA follows: TGTGCCAGCAGCCAAGAGTTAGTGGGACTAGCTTCCTTTGGGACCCAGTACTTC. It codes for CASSQELVGLASFGTQYF.

This chain joins TRBV6-5 and TRBJ1-1, with TRBD1 matching 7 bases. This CDR3 region has 13 residues. Germline CDR1 MNHEY, CDR2 SVGAGI. The V and J ends lost 4 bases and 1 base, in that order; junction bases with no gene match: 0. DNA of the CDR3: TGTGCCAGCAGTTGGACAGGGAACACTGAAGCTTTCTTT. Translated: CASSWTGNTEAFF.

This clone was seen just once. CDR3 amino acids: CASSVTSPTDEQYF. CDR3 nucleotide sequence: TGTGCCAGCAGCGTGACTAGCCCCACTGACGAGCAGTACTTC. The rearrangement links TRBV9 to TRBJ2-7; 7 positions agree with TRBD2. The J segment lost 5 bases and the V segment lost 2 bases, leaving 7 bases of the junction unmatched. Germline assignment: CDR1 SGDLS and CDR2 YYNGEE. The length of the CDR3 is 14 residues.

This sequence joins TRBV5-1 and TRBJ1-3; a weak D match, TRBD1 (6 bases). This CDR3 is built from 17 residues. The V gene lost 4 bases and the J gene lost 0 bases, with 17 bases spanning the gap. Per germline, CDR1 SGHRS and CDR2 YFSETQ. The CDR3 nucleotides read TGCGCCAGCAGCCTGGGGGCCCACACGAGCTCTGGAAACACCATATATTTT. It specifies CASSLGAHTSSGNTIYF.

The chain links TRBV4-1 to TRBJ1-4; D unresolved. The CDR3 spans 15 residues. Trimming stripped 0 bases from V and 3 bases from J, with 8 bases between. The germline CDR1 and CDR2 sequences are MGHRA and YSYEKL. CDR3 nucleotides: TGCGCCAGCAGCCAAGAGGCTTTTGCTAATGAAAAACTGTTTTTT. Translated, it gives CASSQEAFANEKLFF.

The chain employs TRBV19 and TRBJ1-3; D may be TRBD1 (5 bases). CDR1 is LNHDA, CDR2 SQIVND, per germline (reference sequence). The V end was cut by 8 bases, the J end by 0 bases, with 11 bases between. The CDR3 runs to 14 residues. The CDR3 DNA reads TGTGCCAGTTCCGACAGCCGCTCTGGAAACACCATATATTTT. Encoded protein: CASSDSRSGNTIYF.

The V and J genes are TRBV3-1 (or the pseudogene TRBV3-2) and TRBJ2-1; D is possibly TRBD2 (7 bases). Between the trimmed V and J ends, which lost 3 bases and 6 bases, there was a span of 18 bases. Germline loops: CDR1 LGHDT, CDR2 YNNKEL (reference sequence). The CDR3 is 16 amino acids. The CDR3 coding sequence is TGTGCCAGCAGCCACTCGCGGGGGCTAGCCAGCAATGAGCAGTTCTTC. Its protein is CASSHSRGLASNEQFF.

The chain employs TRBV7-9 and TRBJ1-1; possibly TRBD1 for D (6 bases). The CDR3 length is 13 residues. CDR1 and CDR2 (germline): SEHNR, FQNEAQ (reference sequence). The V and J ends lost 1 base and 5 bases respectively, with 8 bases between them. The CDR3 spells CASSLEGGTEAFF. CDR3 bases: TGTGCCAGCAGCTTAGAAGGGGGAACTGAAGCTTTCTTT.

The V call is TRBV27, the J call TRBJ2-7; 8 bases match TRBD1. The CDR3 totals 15 residues. Germline CDR1 and CDR2: MNHEY and SMNVEV (reference sequence). V was pared by 2 bases and J by 3 bases, with 6 bases of the junction left unmatched. For the CDR3, the DNA is TGTGCCAGCAGTTTAGGACAGGGTGTGCTCTACGAGCAGTACTTC. Its protein is CASSLGQGVLYEQYF.

CDR3 DNA sequence: TGTGCCAGCAGCGACAGGGGCTCCTACAATGAGCAGTTCTTC. Translation: CASSDRGSYNEQFF. The rearrangement joins TRBV9 to TRBJ2-1; 7 bases are a match to TRBD1. V trimming: 3 bases; J trimming: 0 bases; junction bases outside the gene matches: 0. The CDR3 loop spans 14 amino acids. Germline V gives CDR1 SGDLS, CDR2 YYNGEE.

The CDR3 is CASSLVGGETQYF. In nucleotides, the CDR3 is TGTGCCAGCAGTTTGGTCGGAGGGGAGACCCAGTACTTC. The chain is built from TRBV12-3 or TRBV12-4 and TRBJ2-5; possible D gene TRBD2, 6 bases. The germline V and J ends were trimmed by 3 bases and 5 bases, with 10 bases remaining between them. The length of the CDR3 is 13 residues.